Listed below are T cell receptor beta chains from one sample, sequenced in a study of shared clonotypes between healthy human individuals. Measured with immunoSEQ multiplex PCR; TCRdb has only the in-frame clones, and not every one. The table lists over a million clones, about 80% of them singletons. Material for sequencing was memory CD4+ T cells from PBMCs. The receptors come from a man between 18 and 29 years old in good health. Some clones in this sample may be carry-over from other donors' samples. Both conserved end residues are trimmed from each CDR3. Size values are once, few and many counts, or a class for expanded clones, and some rows have none.

clone_size j_call v_call cdr3_aa
. TRBJ1-2 TRBV6-4 ASSDRPGAGGYT
. TRBJ1-1 TRBV19 ATSRRVLGDTEAF
. TRBJ1-2 TRBV28 ASSHDPGGAGYT
many TRBJ2-3 TRBV6-6 ASSPPEGGGTDTQY
few TRBJ1-2 TRBV30 AWSASDYGYT
. TRBJ1-2 TRBV2 ASSERSLTGT
. TRBJ1-4 TRBV25-1 ASSLGANEKLF
. TRBJ2-1 TRBV11-2 ASSLEIAGGSRGEQF
. TRBJ2-3 TRBV5-5 ASSPRGREASDTQY
. TRBJ2-5 TRBV5-1 ASSLMPGGQETQY
few TRBJ2-5 TRBV12-5 ASAETGALEGTQY
. TRBJ1-3 TRBV18 ASSPGQGGNTIY
. TRBJ2-7 TRBV5-1 ASSVTGPSLNEQY
. TRBJ1-2 TRBV27 ASSRFQGDGYT
. TRBJ2-7 TRBV30 AWSAASYEQY
. TRBJ2-3 TRBV6-5 ASSYGLARVDTQY
. TRBJ1-5 TRBV2 ASSVRAPPDNQPQH
. TRBJ2-3 TRBV30 AWTPGLAGEADTQY
. TRBJ1-5 TRBV28 ASTRWGGSSNQPQH
many TRBJ2-3 TRBV28 ASSLMAGNTQY
. TRBJ1-5 TRBV7-2 ASSYETGPRQPQH
once TRBJ1-3 TRBV7-2 ASSLASGTGSGNTIY
. TRBJ2-1 TRBV5-1 ASSLEWGGSPEQF
few TRBJ1-2 TRBV28 ASNRDLRGYT
. TRBJ2-1 TRBV7-3 ASSPGGRSTYNEQF
many TRBJ2-7 TRBV2 ASSGRPDSYEQY
once TRBJ2-7 TRBV28 ASSTILAGAEGEQY
many TRBJ2-5 TRBV11-2 ASSTGDTYQETQY
few TRBJ2-7 TRBV7-9 ASSFSLDEQY
. TRBJ2-1 TRBV6-5 ASSYGGSKYNEQF
. TRBJ2-2 TRBV7-9 ASSLTWTMGAGELF
once TRBJ1-4 TRBV6-6 ASSRSGGEKLF
. TRBJ2-7 TRBV9 ASSGTASHYEQY
. TRBJ2-7 TRBV27 ASSKRVPGQGPSYEQY
. TRBJ1-3 TRBV18 ASSPLDNSGNTIY
. TRBJ2-7 TRBV9 ASSAELGAREQY
. TRBJ2-1 TRBV6-5 ASNPTRTHYNEQF
few TRBJ1-5 TRBV6-5 ASSAGTSSVQPQH